The TCR beta chain under discussion was sequenced for a study of blood T cell repertoires in COVID-19. Repertoires were generated with immunoSEQ multiplex PCR, while TCRdb's copy carries only in-frame clones and drops some. Among more than 60,000 clones listed, roughly 84% were seen once. Comment on this clone: Other DNA sequences in the sample encode the same CDR3.

Sequences were obtained from peripheral blood. This TCR was sampled from a man between 45 and 60 years old with acute or convalescent COVID-19.

CDR3 in DNA: TGCGCCAGCAGCTTGGGTAGCGGCCCCTACGAGCAGTACTTC. The encoded protein is CASSLGSGPYEQYF. This chain connects TRBV5-1 to TRBJ2-7; weak D call: TRBD2 (6 bases). The germline V gene has CDR1 SGHRS and CDR2 YFSETQ. The length of the CDR3 is 14 residues. The ends were cut back, 0 bases at V and 2 bases at J, with 9 bases in the middle.